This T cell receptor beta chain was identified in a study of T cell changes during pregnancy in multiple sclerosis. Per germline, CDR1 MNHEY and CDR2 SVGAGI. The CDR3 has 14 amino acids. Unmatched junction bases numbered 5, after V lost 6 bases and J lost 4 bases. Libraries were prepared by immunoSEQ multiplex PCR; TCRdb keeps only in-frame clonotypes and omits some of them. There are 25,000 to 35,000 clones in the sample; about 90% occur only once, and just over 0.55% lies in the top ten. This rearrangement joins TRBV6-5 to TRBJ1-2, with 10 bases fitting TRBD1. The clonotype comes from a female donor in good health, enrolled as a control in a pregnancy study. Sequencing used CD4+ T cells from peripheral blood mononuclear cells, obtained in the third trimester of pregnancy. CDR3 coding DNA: TGTGCCAGCAGGGGGGACAGGGGATTCTATGGCTACACCTTC. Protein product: CASRGDRGFYGYTF.